This T cell receptor beta chain is from a study of OX40 agonist ivuxolimab in advanced cancers. General observations from the study: At 0.1 to 3.0 mg/kg, CD4+ and CD8+ blood T cells expanded clonally by week 6. People who partly responded at 0.1-3.0 mg/kg had some of the least clonal expansion seen. Some patients who did not respond also had low normalized T-cell clonal expansion.

For this clone: Its matching antigen is unknown.

Method: immunoSEQ multiplex PCR; TCRdb's copy keeps in-frame clones and lacks some. The sample records around 6,400 clones, around 81% being singletons. The CDR3 loop spans 14 amino acids. Trimming took off 10 bases at V and 1 base at J, with 14 bases between the two ends. CDR1 ENHRY and CDR2 SYGVKD come from the germline V gene. With baseline, cycle 4 day 1, and cycle 7 day 1 as timepoints, blood was sampled. This clonotype originated in an adult with an advanced solid tumor such as melanoma, head and neck, liver or kidney cancer. The material was CD4+ or CD8+ T cells sorted from blood, obtained in a trial of the OX40 agonist ivuxolimab. The chain employs TRBV10-3 and TRBJ1-5; TRBD1 is a possible D gene (5 bases). The DNA for the CDR3 is TGTGCCAGCAAAGGCGGGGGGAGCAATCAGCCCCAGCATTTT. Translating it yields CASKGGGSNQPQHF.